A single sample gave rise to the 29 T cell receptor beta chains below, sequenced in a study of vaccination and CD4 T cells after COVID-19. These receptors are not linked to any known antigen. Documented treatment: approximately nine-day PBMC culture with coronavirus spike peptide pools or control peptides (ViraFEST assay). Samples of CD4+ T cells were obtained from the unexposed donor before the COVID-19 pandemic (2011-2018). An Oncomine TCR Beta short-read assay was used to sequence the DNA from cultured CD4+ T cells. Researchers extracted genomic DNA from CD4+ T cells that had been cultured. TCRdb recomputed calls from the PCR reads with MiXCR, one row per CDR3 protein. The repertoire holds 7,500 to 10,000 distinct CDR3 sequences, with about 35% as singletons. The sample taken for sequencing was CD4+ T cells from blood, cultured in vitro. Source of these receptors: a human donor in good health.

The CDR3 spells CASSLGGTARYEQYF. In DNA, the CDR3 is TGTGCCAGCAGCTTAGGTGGGACAGCGAGATACGAGCAGTACTTC. The rearrangement joins TRBV7-2 to TRBJ2-7; 7 bases are a match to TRBD1. CDR3 length: 15 amino acids. The ends lost 1 base at V and 4 bases at J; junction bases unmatched: 7. CDR1 and CDR2 from the germline V gene are SGHTA and FQGNSA.

The V and J genes are TRBV27 and TRBJ2-4; D remains unclear. The CDR3 covers 14 residues. Trimming took off 5 bases at V and 0 bases at J, with 8 bases between the two ends. Germline-derived CDR1 and CDR2 are MNHEY and SMNVEV (reference sequence). For the CDR3, the DNA is TGTGCCAGCAGTCCGACTTTAGCCAAAAACATTCAGTACTTC. Protein sequence: CASSPTLAKNIQYF.

The gene calls are TRBV20-1 and TRBJ2-7, with 12 bases aligning to TRBD2. The V gene's germline CDR1 is DFQATT and CDR2 SNEGSKA (reference sequence). J lost 2 bases, V lost 5 bases, and 7 bases had no gene match. This CDR3 is 15 amino acids long. The CDR3 nucleotides read TGCAGTGCTCCCCGGACTAGCGGGAACCCCTACGAGCAGTACTTC. As protein: CSAPRTSGNPYEQYF.

The chain uses TRBV5-1 and TRBJ2-7; tentatively, D is TRBD1 (6 bases). Between the trimmed V and J ends, which lost 1 base and 2 bases, there was a span of 13 bases. Per germline, CDR1 SGHRS and CDR2 YFSETQ. CDR3 length: 15 amino acids. The CDR3 reads CASSLWTVSTYEQYF. The CDR3 coding sequence is TGCGCCAGCAGCTTGTGGACAGTTTCCACCTACGAGCAGTACTTC.

The rearrangement uses TRBV5-4 and TRBJ2-3; 9 bases match TRBD2. Per the germline V gene, CDR1 is SGHNT and CDR2 is YYREEE (reference sequence). Unmatched junction bases numbered 4, after V lost 1 base and J lost 4 bases. The CDR3 extends over 15 amino acids. This CDR3 is CASSLRLADSDTQYF. The CDR3 DNA reads as TGTGCCAGCAGCTTGAGACTAGCGGATTCAGATACGCAGTATTTT.

A few counts support this clonotype. This chain connects TRBV6-1 to TRBJ1-1; TRBD1 matches at 11 bases. V lost 8 bases to trimming and J lost 4 bases; unmatched junction nucleotides: 6. The CDR3 has 14 amino acids. The germline V gene has CDR1 MNHNS and CDR2 SASEGT. As DNA, the CDR3 is TGTGCCAGCGGGACAGGGGGAGGGTTCACTGAAGCTTTCTTT. This translates into CASGTGGGFTEAFF.

This chain uses TRBV15 with TRBJ1-4; unclear D gene. The V end lost 1 base, the J end lost 8 bases, and 5 bases lay between the germline ends. Germline-derived CDR1 and CDR2 are LNHNV and YYDKDF (reference sequence). This CDR3 has 12 amino acids. This chain's CDR3 is CATSRVGEKLFF. In DNA, the CDR3 is TGTGCCACCAGCAGAGTTGGAGAAAAACTGTTTTTT. Based on the CDR3 plus reference TRBV15 and TRBJ1-4, the full variable domain is DAMVIQNPRYQVTQFGKPVTLSCSQTLNHNVMYWYQQKSSQAPKLLFHYYDKDFNNEADTPDNFQSRRPNTSFCFLDIRSPGLGDTAMYLCATSRVGEKLFFGSGTQLSVL.

The rearrangement uses TRBV24-1 and TRBJ2-7; D perhaps matches TRBD1 (6 bases). CDR3 length: 16 residues. V was pared by 4 bases and J by 2 bases, with 17 bases between. Germline V gives CDR1 KGHDR, CDR2 SFDVKD. In DNA, the CDR3 is TGTGCCACCAGTGACACAGGGAGTGGGACAACCTACGAGCAGTACTTC. This codes for CATSDTGSGTTYEQYF.

This clonotype was seen a few times. The gene calls are TRBV7-9 and TRBJ2-3, with 12 positions matching TRBD2. Trimming cost V 4 bases and J 4 bases; bases outside gene matches: 12. The CDR3 extends over 18 amino acids. Germline V gives CDR1 SEHNR, CDR2 FQNEAQ (reference sequence). The CDR3 here is CASSSPGTSGLSADTQYF. Written as DNA, the CDR3 is TGTGCCAGCAGCTCCCCCGGGACTAGCGGGCTAAGCGCAGATACGCAGTATTTT.

The chain couples TRBV19 to TRBJ1-5; 8 bases align to TRBD1. This CDR3 comprises 18 residues. From germline, CDR1 is LNHDA and CDR2 SQIVND (reference sequence). Trimming removed 4 bases from V and 1 base from J; junction bases left unmatched: 12. The DNA for the CDR3 is TGTGCCAGTAGTAGCCCTGACAGGGGTCGTTCCAGCAATCAGCCCCAGCATTTT. This gives the protein CASSSPDRGRSSNQPQHF.

This clonotype was picked up a small number of times. CDR3 residues: CASSPRGRVGTDTQYF. The CDR3 DNA is TGTGCCAGCAGCCCGCGGGGCAGGGTCGGTACAGATACGCAGTATTTT. The chain is built from TRBV6-1 and TRBJ2-3; D possibly corresponds to TRBD2 (6 bases). Trimming removed 6 bases from V and 3 bases from J, with 19 bases in between. CDR3 length equals 16 residues. From germline, CDR1 is MNHNS and CDR2 SASEGT.

Relative to its sample, this clonotype is medium-sized. The V and J genes are TRBV19 and TRBJ1-2; 8 bases agree with TRBD1. This CDR3 contains 13 residues. CDR1 is LNHDA and CDR2 is SQIVND in the germline V gene (reference sequence). The V gene end was trimmed by 4 bases and the J gene end by 6 bases; junction bases not matched to a gene: 4. The chain's CDR3 is CASSKGQGHGYTF. CDR3 DNA: TGTGCCAGTAGTAAAGGACAGGGCCATGGCTACACCTTC.

In regard to this clonotype: One end of the junction is discordant with germline, which a read error may explain. The V call is TRBV28, the J call TRBJ2-1; TRBD2 aligns across 12 bases. There are 15 residues in the CDR3. Germline lookup yields CDR1 MDHEN and CDR2 SYDVKM. DNA for the CDR3: TGTGCCAGCAGTCGACTAGCGGGAGTTTGTAATGAGCGGTTCTTC. Its translation is CASSRLAGVCNERFF. The full variable domain, its missing parts supplied by reference TRBV28 and TRBJ2-1, is DVKVTQSSRYLVKRTGEKVFLECVQDMDHENMFWYRQDPGLGLRLIYFSYDVKMKEKGDIPEGYSVSREKKERFSLILESASTNQTSMYLCASSRLAGVCNERFFGPGTRLTVL.

This chain joins TRBV9 and TRBJ2-3; TRBD2 agrees at 9 bases. Germline V lookup: CDR1 SGDLS, CDR2 YYNGEE. The CDR3 totals 16 residues. The trim removed 4 bases at V and 0 bases at J, leaving 6 bases unmatched. The CDR3 sequence is CASSNSGRASTDTQYF. In nucleotides, the CDR3 is TGTGCCAGCAGCAATAGCGGGAGAGCTAGCACAGATACGCAGTATTTT.

This clonotype has more than one count but fewer than ten. CDR3 in DNA: TGTGCCAGCAGTTTCTGGGAACTAGCGGGCGGACCCGGGGAGCTGTTTTTT. Amino acids: CASSFWELAGGPGELFF. The rearrangement uses TRBV28 and TRBJ2-2, with 9 bases lining up with TRBD2. The CDR3 length is 17 residues. V trimming: 3 bases; J trimming: 6 bases; junction bases outside the gene matches: 11. Germline CDR1 is MDHEN and CDR2 is SYDVKM.

This clonotype was found once. This rearrangement joins TRBV5-1 to TRBJ2-5; D is possibly TRBD2 (5 bases). There are 15 residues in the CDR3. The ends were cut back, 3 bases at V and 1 base at J, with 13 bases in the middle. Germline V gives CDR1 SGHRS, CDR2 YFSETQ. CDR3 nucleotide sequence: TGCGCCAGCAGCTCTGACTACCGGGTCCAAGAGACCCAGTACTTC. This gives the protein CASSSDYRVQETQYF.

The gene calls are TRBV7-8 and TRBJ2-2, with 8 bases that match TRBD2. The CDR3 runs to 16 residues. The germline V gene has CDR1 SGHVS and CDR2 FQNEAQ. The V segment lost 3 bases and the J segment 4 bases; nucleotides outside the gene matches: 7. The CDR3 bases are TGTGCCAGCAGCTTCCGGACTAGCCGCGGCACCGGGGAGCTGTTTTTT. Amino acid sequence: CASSFRTSRGTGELFF.

This chain joins TRBV28 and TRBJ1-2; 7 bases fit TRBD1. The V gene's germline CDR1 is MDHEN and CDR2 SYDVKM. CDR3 length: 17 residues. Losses at the gene ends were 3 bases for V and 1 base for J; bases not matched to a gene: 11. CDR3 loop: CASSFVWTGTINYGYTF. Here the CDR3 DNA reads TGTGCCAGCAGTTTCGTTTGGACAGGCACGATTAACTATGGCTACACCTTC.

The genes are TRBV20-1 and TRBJ2-1; D remains unclear. The CDR3 extends over 14 amino acids. In germline, CDR1 is DFQATT, CDR2 SNEGSKA (reference sequence). Deletions cut 1 base from V and 0 bases from J, with 7 bases between. The CDR3 region is CSARGPSSYNEQFF. The CDR3 DNA sequence: TGCAGTGCTAGAGGACCCAGCTCCTACAATGAGCAGTTCTTC.

The rearrangement links TRBV7-2 to TRBJ2-2, with D possibly matching TRBD1 (6 bases). This CDR3 is 16 amino acids long. Per the germline V gene, CDR1 is SGHTA and CDR2 is FQGNSA. Trimming pared 5 bases from V and 2 bases from J, leaving 15 bases between. CDR3 nucleotides: TGTGCCAGCAGCGCATCCGGGACACCAAACACCGGGGAGCTGTTTTTT. It yields the protein CASSASGTPNTGELFF.

In its sample, this clonotype ranks as medium-sized (0.01 to 0.1%). The rearrangement links TRBV2 to TRBJ1-6; D perhaps matches TRBD1 (5 bases). The V end was cut by 6 bases, the J end by 10 bases, with 10 bases between. The CDR3 has 12 amino acids. Germline CDR1 SNHLY, CDR2 FYNNEI. The CDR3 protein is CASRGTGSPLHF. The CDR3 DNA is TGTGCCAGCAGGGGAACAGGCTCACCCCTCCACTTT.

The rearrangement joins TRBV20-1 to TRBJ2-7; 11 nucleotides agree with TRBD2. This CDR3 contains 18 residues. CDR1 is DFQATT and CDR2 is SNEGSKA in the germline V gene (reference sequence). V lost 3 bases and J lost 4; bases outside the gene matches: 17. The CDR3: CSASPLGVTSGSGYEQYF. The CDR3 DNA reads TGCAGTGCTAGCCCCTTAGGTGTCACTAGCGGGAGTGGATACGAGCAGTACTTC.

This clonotype was seen only a few times. The V gene is TRBV7-2, the J gene TRBJ2-4; no firm D call. Trimming removed 2 bases from V and 0 bases from J, with 2 bases in between. The CDR3 consists of 13 residues. Germline CDR1 is SGHTA and CDR2 is FQGNSA. The CDR3 bases are TGTGCCAGCAGCTTATCAGCCAAAAACATTCAGTACTTC. This encodes CASSLSAKNIQYF. Combining the CDR3 with reference TRBV7-2 and TRBJ2-4 gives the whole variable domain GAGVSQSPSNKVTEKGKDVELRCDPISGHTALYWYRQSLGQGLEFLIYFQGNSAPDKSGLPSDRFSAERTGGSVSTLTIQRTQQEDSAVYLCASSLSAKNIQYFGAGTRLSVL.

The V call is TRBV29-1, the J call TRBJ1-1; D is unclear. CDR3 length equals 11 residues. Germline lookup yields CDR1 SQVTM and CDR2 ANQGSEA. Trimming left V 4 bases short and J 7 bases short, with 10 bases between. The CDR3 sequence is CSVVTAIEAFF. The CDR3, as DNA: TGCAGCGTTGTTACCGCGATTGAAGCTTTCTTT.

This chain connects TRBV10-3 to TRBJ1-2; TRBD1 matches at 8 bases. J gave up 0 bases and V 6 bases, and 0 bases lay outside the gene matches. In germline, CDR1 is ENHRY, CDR2 SYGVKD. This CDR3 has 13 residues. The CDR3 sequence is CAIRDRANYGYTF. The CDR3 region has the DNA TGTGCCATCAGGGACAGGGCTAACTATGGCTACACCTTC.

The rearrangement links TRBV6-1 to TRBJ2-7; 9 nucleotides line up with TRBD2. Trimming took 11 bases from V and 4 from J; bases not matched to a gene: 6. CDR1 is MNHNS, CDR2 SASEGT, per germline. The CDR3 has 12 amino acids. CDR3 amino acids: CAASGRQYEQYF. Here the CDR3 DNA reads TGTGCCGCGAGCGGGAGGCAGTACGAGCAGTACTTC.

The chain couples TRBV28 to TRBJ2-7; 10 bases match TRBD1. The CDR3 spans 17 residues. Germline-derived CDR1 and CDR2 are MDHEN and SYDVKM. V was pared by 6 bases and J by 2 bases, with 13 bases of the junction left unmatched. CDR3 sequence: CASRSPTPGQGTYEQYF. DNA of the CDR3: TGTGCCAGCAGATCTCCTACTCCGGGACAGGGGACCTACGAGCAGTACTTC.

In this sample, this clonotype turned up a few times. The chain links TRBV10-3 to TRBJ1-1, with D unclear. Germline-derived CDR1 and CDR2 are ENHRY and SYGVKD. Between the trimmed V and J ends, which lost 3 bases and 0 bases, there was a span of 11 bases. This CDR3 comprises 15 residues. Here the CDR3 DNA reads TGTGCCATCAGTGACTACAGCAGGATGAACACTGAAGCTTTCTTT. It codes for CAISDYSRMNTEAFF.

The genes are TRBV20-1 and TRBJ2-1; maybe TRBD2 (5 bases). This CDR3 spans 14 amino acids. Germline values: CDR1 DFQATT, CDR2 SNEGSKA (reference sequence). Trimming left V 1 base short and J 6 bases short, with 13 bases between. CDR3 region: CSARVGDYRNEQFF. The CDR3 nucleotides are TGCAGTGCTAGAGTCGGAGACTATCGCAATGAGCAGTTCTTC.